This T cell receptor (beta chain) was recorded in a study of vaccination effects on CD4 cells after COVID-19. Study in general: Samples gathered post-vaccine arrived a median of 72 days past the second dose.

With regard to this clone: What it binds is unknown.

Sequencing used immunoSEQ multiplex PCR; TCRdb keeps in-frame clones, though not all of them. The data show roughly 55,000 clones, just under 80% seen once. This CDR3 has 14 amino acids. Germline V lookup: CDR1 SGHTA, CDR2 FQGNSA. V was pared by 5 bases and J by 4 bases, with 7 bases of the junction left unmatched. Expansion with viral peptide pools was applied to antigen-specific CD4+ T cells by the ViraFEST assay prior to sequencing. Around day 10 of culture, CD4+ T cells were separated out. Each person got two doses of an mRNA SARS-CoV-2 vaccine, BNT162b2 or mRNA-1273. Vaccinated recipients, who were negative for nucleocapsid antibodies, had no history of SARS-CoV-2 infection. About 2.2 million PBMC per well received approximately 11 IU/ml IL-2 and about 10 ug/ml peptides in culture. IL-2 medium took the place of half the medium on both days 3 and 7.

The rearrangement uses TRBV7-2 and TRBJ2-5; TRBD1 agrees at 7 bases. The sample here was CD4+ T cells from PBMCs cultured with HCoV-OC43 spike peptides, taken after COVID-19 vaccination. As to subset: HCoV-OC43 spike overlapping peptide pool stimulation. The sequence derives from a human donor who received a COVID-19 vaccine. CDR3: CASSPQTGRETQYF. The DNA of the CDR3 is TGTGCCAGCAGCCCGCAGACAGGGAGAGAGACCCAGTACTTC.